One sample yielded the 19 T cell receptor beta chains listed below, sequenced in a study of blood T cell repertoires in COVID-19. Data came from immunoSEQ multiplex PCR; TCRdb stores just in-frame clones and leaves some out. The sample has roughly 230,000 clones, roughly 89% seen once. Sequenced input: peripheral blood. Receptor source: a woman in her sixties with COVID-19, enrolled during active disease.

The chain couples TRBV7-2 to TRBJ2-1; D ambiguous. V dropped 5 bases and J dropped 0 bases, with 11 bases sitting between them. Germline V gene sequence: CDR1 SGHTA, CDR2 FQGNSA. This CDR3 has 15 residues. The CDR3 DNA sequence: TGTGCCAGCAGCCCACACGGGTTCTCCTACAATGAGCAGTTCTTC. As protein: CASSPHGFSYNEQFF. The full variable domain, rest sourced from reference TRBV7-2 and TRBJ2-1, is GAGVSQSPSNKVTEKGKDVELRCDPISGHTALYWYRQSLGQGLEFLIYFQGNSAPDKSGLPSDRFSAERTGGSVSTLTIQRTQQEDSAVYLCASSPHGFSYNEQFFGPGTRLTVL.

This chain links TRBV10-3 with TRBJ2-7; 7 bases map to TRBD1. Germline assignment: CDR1 ENHRY and CDR2 SYGVKD. V lost 6 bases and J lost 2; bases outside the gene matches: 4. The CDR3 covers 13 residues. CDR3 in amino acids: CAIRRQGTYEQYF. The CDR3 nucleotides are TGTGCCATCAGGAGACAGGGAACCTACGAGCAGTACTTC.

This chain uses TRBV7-3 with TRBJ1-1; D remains ambiguous. Between the trimmed V and J ends, which lost 5 bases and 0 bases, there was a span of 16 bases. Germline CDR1 and CDR2: SGHTA and FQGTGA. The CDR3 runs 16 residues. As DNA, the CDR3 is TGTGCCAGCAGCCCACTCGTTCGCGGAATGAACACTGAAGCTTTCTTT. Encoded protein: CASSPLVRGMNTEAFF.

The gene calls are TRBV9 and TRBJ2-3; 7 nucleotides agree with TRBD2. Trimming cost V 4 bases and J 2 bases; bases outside gene matches: 7. The CDR3 consists of 15 residues. Germline V gene data show CDR1 as SGDLS and CDR2 as YYNGEE. CDR3 in amino acids: CASSSRGGSTDTQYF. The CDR3 nucleotides are TGTGCCAGCAGCTCCCGCGGGGGATCCACAGATACGCAGTATTTT.

In DNA, the CDR3 is TGTGCCATCAGTGAGGCAAGTCCCAGCTCTGGAAACACCATATATTTT. The encoded protein is CAISEASPSSGNTIYF. This chain joins TRBV10-3 and TRBJ1-3; unclear D gene. This CDR3 comprises 16 residues. Trimming removed 2 bases from V and 0 bases from J, with 11 bases in between. In germline, CDR1 is ENHRY, CDR2 SYGVKD.

The CDR3 loop reads CASGVSDTQYF. In DNA form, the CDR3 reads TGTGCCAGCGGAGTCTCGGATACGCAGTATTTT. The genes are TRBV2 and TRBJ2-3; no clear D. In germline, CDR1 is SNHLY, CDR2 FYNNEI. V was shortened by 8 bases and J by 6 bases, with 9 bases between the two germline ends. The CDR3 is 11 amino acids.

The V call is TRBV18, the J call TRBJ2-5; a weak D match, TRBD2 (6 bases). This CDR3 region has 15 residues. Trimming took 3 bases from V and 1 from J, leaving 12 bases between them. Germline V gene lookup returns CDR1 KGHSH and CDR2 LQKENI. The CDR3 DNA sequence: TGTGCCAGCTCACCTAGGCGGGGAACCCAAGAGACCCAGTACTTC. This gives the protein CASSPRRGTQETQYF.

J is TRBJ2-1 and V is TRBV7-3, with 10 bases lining up with TRBD2. The CDR3 is 15 amino acids. Germline V gives CDR1 SGHTA, CDR2 FQGTGA. The V gene end was trimmed by 5 bases and the J gene end by 6 bases; junction bases not matched to a gene: 7. CDR3 in amino acids: CASSPSGGNINEQFF. The CDR3 nucleotides read TGTGCCAGCAGCCCTAGCGGGGGCAACATCAATGAGCAGTTCTTC. The variable domain in full, completed from reference TRBV7-3 and TRBJ2-1, reads GAGVSQTPSNKVTEKGKYVELRCDPISGHTALYWYRQSLGQGPEFLIYFQGTGAADDSGLPNDRFFAVRPEGSVSTLKIQRTERGDSAVYLCASSPSGGNINEQFFGPGTRLTVL.

There are a few counts of this clone. The V call is TRBV19, the J call TRBJ2-7, with 12 bases fitting TRBD1. Germline trimming cut 7 bases from V and 5 bases from J; bases unmatched to any gene: 6. Germline assignment: CDR1 LNHDA and CDR2 SQIVND (reference sequence). The CDR3 sequence is 14 residues long. CDR3 amino acids: CASMTGQGAHEQYF. For the CDR3, the DNA is TGTGCCAGTATGACGGGACAGGGGGCCCACGAGCAGTACTTC.

The V and J genes are TRBV10-3 and TRBJ1-4; 7 nucleotides line up with TRBD1. Unmatched junction bases numbered 7, after V lost 2 bases and J lost 13 bases. CDR1 is ENHRY and CDR2 is SYGVKD in the germline V gene. The CDR3 has 13 residues. The CDR3 protein is CAISEGQAASLFF. Here the CDR3 DNA reads TGTGCCATCAGTGAGGGACAGGCGGCCTCACTGTTTTTT.

The V and J genes are TRBV5-4 and TRBJ2-2, with no clear D. V lost 0 bases and J 1 base, leaving 10 bases between the germline ends. The length of the CDR3 is 16 residues. The V gene's germline CDR1 is SGHNT and CDR2 YYREEE (reference sequence). The CDR3 nucleotides are TGTGCCAGCAGCTTGGTTCCACTTCTGAACACCGGGGAGCTGTTTTTT. It encodes CASSLVPLLNTGELFF. The full variable domain, completed using reference TRBV5-4 and TRBJ2-2, is ETGVTQSPTHLIKTRGQQVTLRCSSQSGHNTVSWYQQALGQGPQFIFQYYREEENGRGNFPPRFSGLQFPNYSSELNVNALELDDSALYLCASSLVPLLNTGELFFGEGSRLTVL.

This clone was picked up one time. V usage is TRBV19 and J usage is TRBJ2-1; 7 bases align to TRBD1. The germline V gene has CDR1 LNHDA and CDR2 SQIVND (reference sequence). The CDR3 sequence is 14 residues long. J lost 7 bases, V lost 6 bases, and 9 bases had no gene match. As DNA, the CDR3 is TGTGCCAGTAGATCCCTGGGACAGACGAATGAGCAGTTCTTC. This codes for CASRSLGQTNEQFF.

The chain combines TRBV9 with TRBJ2-2; D gene ambiguous. V was cut by 4 bases and J by 7 bases, with 11 bases left in between. The CDR3 runs to 13 residues. The germline gives CDR1 SGDLS, CDR2 YYNGEE. The CDR3: CASSPLGVGELFF. The CDR3 DNA sequence: TGTGCCAGCAGCCCCCTGGGCGTCGGGGAGCTGTTTTTT.

The chain uses TRBV19 and TRBJ2-1; possibly TRBD2 for D (5 bases). CDR1 is LNHDA, CDR2 SQIVND, per germline (reference sequence). The ends were cut back, 4 bases at V and 7 bases at J, with 14 bases in the middle. The CDR3 totals 14 residues. The DNA for the CDR3 is TGTGCCAGTAGTACGACTATATTGGAGAATGAGCAGTTCTTC. Its translation is CASSTTILENEQFF.

The genes are TRBV7-2 and TRBJ2-7; 10 bases are a match to TRBD2. This CDR3 contains 14 residues. Germline CDR1 and CDR2: SGHTA and FQGNSA. V lost 5 bases, J lost 3 bases, and 4 bases stayed unmatched. The CDR3 sequence: CASSNERGGYEQYF. CDR3 nucleotides: TGTGCCAGCAGCAACGAGCGGGGGGGCTACGAGCAGTACTTC.

This chain links TRBV15 with TRBJ2-1; weak D call: TRBD2 (6 bases). Germline V gene data show CDR1 as LNHNV and CDR2 as YYDKDF (reference sequence). Trimming took off 3 bases at V and 9 bases at J, with 6 bases between the two ends. This CDR3 has 11 residues. This CDR3 reads CATSRTSEQFF. The CDR3 DNA reads TGTGCCACCAGCAGGACTAGTGAGCAGTTCTTC.

The rearrangement links TRBV29-1 to TRBJ1-1, with D maybe TRBD1 (6 bases). Trimming pared 3 bases from V and 4 bases from J, leaving 15 bases between. The CDR3 sequence is 14 residues long. In germline, CDR1 is SQVTM, CDR2 ANQGSEA. CDR3 DNA sequence: TGCAGCGTTGAGACAGGCCGAACAGGCACTGAAGCTTTCTTT. Its protein product is CSVETGRTGTEAFF. The entire variable domain, with the rest obtained from reference TRBV29-1 and TRBJ1-1, is as follows: SAVISQKPSRDICQRGTSLTIQCQVDSQVTMMFWYRQQPGQSLTLIATANQGSEATYESGFVIDKFPISRPNLTFSTLTVSNMSPEDSSIYLCSVETGRTGTEAFFGQGTRLTVV.

The gene calls are TRBV4-1 and TRBJ1-2; D is uncertain. Germline V gene sequence: CDR1 MGHRA, CDR2 YSYEKL. V shed 0 bases and J shed 7 bases, with 24 bases lying between them. The CDR3 runs 18 residues. The CDR3 spells CASSQESFSVGGIGGYTF. In nucleotides, the CDR3 is TGCGCCAGCAGCCAAGAAAGTTTTTCGGTGGGAGGGATAGGTGGCTACACCTTC.

V usage is TRBV2 and J usage is TRBJ2-4; D unresolved. Trimming shortened V by 8 bases and J by 0 bases, and 11 bases separated the two germline ends. This CDR3 is 14 amino acids long. CDR1 is SNHLY and CDR2 is FYNNEI in the germline V gene. In nucleotides, the CDR3 is TGTGCCAGCGTTGATGGCCTAGCCAAAAACATTCAGTACTTC. Amino acids: CASVDGLAKNIQYF.